This is a list of T cell receptor beta chains from one sample in a study of blood T cell repertoires in COVID-19. Libraries were prepared by immunoSEQ multiplex PCR; TCRdb keeps only in-frame clonotypes and omits some of them. The data show a few hundred thousand clones, with 70% to 90% seen just once and 0.85% to 1% held by the top ten. Sample: peripheral blood. These receptors were taken from a human donor with COVID-19, enrolled during active disease. The donor label of this sample is uncertain. CDR3s include the opening cysteine and the closing phenylalanine or tryptophan. The order of the fields is J gene, V gene, D gene, clone size, CDR3 protein, CDR3 DNA. The D gene is left open where the match is weak. Not all rows give a size; the values are once, few, many and, for expanded clones, a class.

J gene: TRBJ2-5; V gene: TRBV29-1; D gene: NA; clone size: NA; CDR3 protein: CSAGQGGLETQYF; CDR3 DNA: TGCAGCGCTGGACAGGGAGGGTTGGAGACCCAGTACTTC
J gene: TRBJ2-3; V gene: TRBV5-4; D gene: TRBD2; clone size: NA; CDR3 protein: CASSSAGVTDTQYF; CDR3 DNA: TGTGCCAGCAGCTCAGCGGGAGTAACAGATACGCAGTATTTT
J gene: TRBJ1-1; V gene: TRBV5-8; D gene: NA; clone size: NA; CDR3 protein: CASSFGPNTEAFF; CDR3 DNA: TGTGCCAGCAGCTTTGGGCCGAACACTGAAGCTTTCTTT
J gene: TRBJ1-3; V gene: TRBV28; D gene: TRBD1; clone size: NA; CDR3 protein: CAIRTGSSGNTIYF; CDR3 DNA: TGTGCCATCAGGACAGGGTCCTCTGGAAACACCATATATTTT
J gene: TRBJ1-4; V gene: TRBV5-6; D gene: NA; clone size: NA; CDR3 protein: CASSRYRDRNEKLFF; CDR3 DNA: TGTGCCAGCAGCAGATACAGGGACCGTAATGAAAAACTGTTTTTT
J gene: TRBJ1-1; V gene: TRBV18; D gene: NA; clone size: NA; CDR3 protein: CASSPTIARGGNTEAFF; CDR3 DNA: TGTGCCAGCTCACCAACAATTGCCAGGGGTGGGAACACTGAAGCTTTCTTT
J gene: TRBJ1-2; V gene: TRBV7-9; D gene: TRBD1; clone size: once; CDR3 protein: CASSPEGGQGFNYGYTF; CDR3 DNA: TGTGCCAGCAGCCCTGAGGGTGGACAGGGATTTAACTATGGCTACACCTTC
J gene: TRBJ1-2; V gene: TRBV7-8; D gene: NA; clone size: NA; CDR3 protein: CASSPPGQAYGYTF; CDR3 DNA: TGTGCCAGCAGCCCACCGGGACAAGCATATGGCTACACCTTC
J gene: TRBJ1-4; V gene: TRBV18; D gene: TRBD1; clone size: once; CDR3 protein: CASSPDRSTNEKLFF; CDR3 DNA: TGTGCCAGCTCACCGGACAGGTCAACTAATGAAAAACTGTTTTTT
J gene: TRBJ2-7; V gene: TRBV29-1; D gene: TRBD2; clone size: NA; CDR3 protein: CSVAGGDTEYEQYF; CDR3 DNA: TGCAGCGTCGCGGGGGGGGACACGGAGTACGAGCAGTACTTC
J gene: TRBJ2-3; V gene: TRBV5-1; D gene: TRBD2; clone size: NA; CDR3 protein: CATGRGGSLPSTDTQYF; CDR3 DNA: TGCGCCACGGGACGCGGGGGATCACTGCCAAGCACAGATACGCAGTATTTT
J gene: TRBJ2-7; V gene: TRBV5-6; D gene: NA; clone size: NA; CDR3 protein: CASSRAPGNEQYF; CDR3 DNA: TGTGCCAGCAGCCGGGCGCCAGGGAACGAGCAGTACTTC
J gene: TRBJ2-1; V gene: TRBV7-3; D gene: TRBD2; clone size: NA; CDR3 protein: CASSLSFTSGREGNEQFF; CDR3 DNA: TGTGCCAGCAGCTTAAGTTTTACTAGCGGGAGGGAGGGGAATGAGCAGTTCTTC
J gene: TRBJ2-5; V gene: TRBV7-9; D gene: NA; clone size: NA; CDR3 protein: CASSLPARVYSIFQETQYF; CDR3 DNA: TGTGCCAGCAGCTTACCGGCGAGAGTGTACAGCATATTCCAAGAGACCCAGTACTTC